This TCR beta chain was found in a study of technical replicates of blood from a handful of donors. Trimming took 1 base from V and 0 from J, leaving 9 bases between them. Per the germline V gene, CDR1 is SEHNR and CDR2 is FQNEAQ (reference sequence). The CDR3 sequence is 15 residues long. Only one count was recorded for this clone. Sequencing used immunoSEQ multiplex PCR; TCRdb keeps in-frame clones, though not all of them. This sample has about 13,000 clones, with roughly 77% found just once. Sequencing used PBMCs. This receptor was identified in a human donor in good health. This rearrangement joins TRBV7-9 to TRBJ1-1; TRBD1 might be the D (5 bases). DNA for the CDR3: TGTGCCAGCAGCTTAGAGGCCAGGGTGAACACTGAAGCTTTCTTT. It is translated as CASSLEARVNTEAFF.